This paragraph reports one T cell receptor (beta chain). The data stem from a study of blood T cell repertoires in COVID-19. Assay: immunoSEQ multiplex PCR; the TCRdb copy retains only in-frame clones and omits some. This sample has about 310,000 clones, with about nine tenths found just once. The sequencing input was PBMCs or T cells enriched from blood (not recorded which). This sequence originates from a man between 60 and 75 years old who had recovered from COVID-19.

The CDR3 protein is CASSLVGGTYEQYF. In DNA form, the CDR3 reads TGTGCCAGCAGCTTAGTAGGCGGAACCTACGAGCAGTACTTC. The chain is built from TRBV7-9 and TRBJ2-7; unclear D gene. This CDR3 spans 14 amino acids. V was pared by 1 base and J by 2 bases, with 9 bases between. Germline V gene sequence: CDR1 SEHNR, CDR2 FQNEAQ (reference sequence).